These 19 T cell receptor beta chains were sequenced from one sample in a study of CD8 T cells in ankylosing spondylitis. TCRdb reprocessed the 5' RACE reads with MiXCR, giving one entry per CDR3 protein. This table has 200,000 to 300,000 distinct CDR3 sequences, around 8% appearing once. The specimen sequenced was blood, either unsorted or a sorted T cell fraction (not recorded which). The receptor source for this set is a female donor with ankylosing spondylitis or in good health (not recorded which).

This clonotype was seen more than once but under ten times. The chain links TRBV19 to TRBJ1-1; D gene unclear. The germline V gene has CDR1 LNHDA and CDR2 SQIVND (reference sequence). This CDR3 contains 13 residues. The germline V and J ends were trimmed by 10 bases and 1 base, with 13 bases remaining between them. The CDR3, as DNA: TGTGCCACCGCGGCACAGACGAACACTGAAGCTTTCTTT. As protein: CATAAQTNTEAFF.

This clonotype was observed many times. The chain employs TRBV20-1 and TRBJ2-1, with TRBD2 identical over 9 bases. Germline trimming cut 5 bases from V and 10 bases from J; bases unmatched to any gene: 3. Germline loops: CDR1 DFQATT, CDR2 SNEGSKA (reference sequence). The CDR3 is made up of 11 amino acids. The CDR3 is CSASTSGEQFF. The CDR3 DNA follows: TGCAGTGCTTCGACTAGCGGAGAGCAGTTCTTC.

Many counts were recorded for this clonotype. The V and J genes are TRBV15 and TRBJ2-1, with D perhaps being TRBD1 or TRBD2 (6 bases each). The CDR3 totals 15 residues. Germline V gives CDR1 LNHNV, CDR2 YYDKDF (reference sequence). V lost 0 bases, J lost 7 bases, and 13 bases lay in between. The CDR3 coding sequence is TGTGCCACCAGCAGAGAGGGATTAGGGGGGAATGAGCAGTTCTTC. Translating it yields CATSREGLGGNEQFF.

In its sample, this clonotype was seen many times. The V call is TRBV12-3 or TRBV12-4, the J call TRBJ2-1; maybe TRBD1 (7 bases). The V end was cut by 3 bases, the J end by 0 bases, with 21 bases between. The CDR3 is made up of 19 amino acids. CDR3 nucleotide sequence: TGTGCCAGCAGTTTTAGTTTGGCGGGACAGTTATCCTCCTACAATGAGCAGTTCTTC. Translating it yields CASSFSLAGQLSSYNEQFF.

This clonotype was counted many times. The chain combines TRBV7-9 with TRBJ1-1; perhaps TRBD1 as D (6 bases). The CDR3 extends over 16 amino acids. V lost 2 bases and J lost 1, with 14 bases in between. The germline CDR1 and CDR2 sequences are SEHNR and FQNEAQ (reference sequence). For the CDR3, the DNA is TGTGCCAGCAGCTTAATTGCACAGGGAAGGAACACTGAAGCTTTCTTT. Amino acid sequence: CASSLIAQGRNTEAFF.

At least ten counts were recorded for this clonotype. The chain links TRBV15 to TRBJ2-1; TRBD2 is a possible D gene (6 bases). Per the germline V gene, CDR1 is LNHNV and CDR2 is YYDKDF (reference sequence). The CDR3 covers 13 residues. V was shortened by 6 bases and J by 8 bases, with 14 bases between the two germline ends. In nucleotides, the CDR3 is TGTGCCACCAGTGAGGGACTGGGTTATGAGCAGTTCTTC. Translated, it gives CATSEGLGYEQFF.

This clonotype has a count of ten or more. J is TRBJ1-3 and V is TRBV20-1; D remains unclear. The CDR3 is made up of 16 amino acids. Germline-derived CDR1 and CDR2 are DFQATT and SNEGSKA (reference sequence). The ends were cut back, 0 bases at V and 4 bases at J, with 16 bases in the middle. The CDR3, as DNA: TGCAGTGCTAGAGATGTAAGAGACCAGCGGGGAAACACCATATATTTT. Encoded protein: CSARDVRDQRGNTIYF.

This clonotype was found many times. The chain recombines TRBV12-3 or TRBV12-4 with TRBJ1-5, with no clear D. The V gene lost 3 bases and the J gene lost 2 bases, with 8 bases spanning the gap. This CDR3 region has 14 residues. In DNA form, the CDR3 reads TGTGCCAGCAGTTTTATCGAGGGCAATCAGCCCCAGCATTTT. Protein sequence: CASSFIEGNQPQHF.

The chain employs TRBV20-1 and TRBJ2-3; 7 positions match TRBD2. Unmatched junction bases numbered 2, after V lost 0 bases and J lost 5 bases. CDR1 and CDR2 from the germline V gene are DFQATT and SNEGSKA (reference sequence). The CDR3 covers 13 residues. CDR3 sequence reads: CSARDRGVDTQYF. As DNA, the CDR3 is TGCAGTGCTAGAGATCGGGGGGTAGATACGCAGTATTTT.

There are many counts of this clonotype. The chain uses TRBV7-2 and TRBJ1-6; D not resolved. This CDR3 has 13 residues. Trimming took off 1 base at V and 10 bases at J, with 8 bases between the two ends. Germline lookup yields CDR1 SGHTA and CDR2 FQGNSA. In DNA, the CDR3 is TGTGCCAGCAGCTTAGGTTTAGGGTCACCCCTCCACTTT. Its protein product is CASSLGLGSPLHF.

The table lists this clonotype with many counts. This chain links TRBV3-1 with TRBJ2-7, with 9 bases identical to TRBD2. This CDR3 spans 14 amino acids. Trimming took 5 bases from V and 7 from J; bases not matched to a gene: 9. In germline, CDR1 is LGHDT, CDR2 YNNKEL (reference sequence). CDR3 residues: CASSSASGKWEQYF. The CDR3 bases are TGTGCCAGCAGCTCGGCTAGCGGGAAGTGGGAGCAGTACTTC.

This clonotype was detected many times. The chain is built from TRBV7-8 and TRBJ1-1, with D possibly matching TRBD1 (6 bases). CDR3 length: 14 amino acids. Trimming shortened V by 4 bases and J by 7 bases, and 16 bases separated the two germline ends. CDR1 is SGHVS and CDR2 is FQNEAQ in the germline V gene. CDR3 in amino acids: CASSSSYRDSEAFF. For the CDR3, the DNA is TGTGCCAGCAGCTCGTCCTACAGGGATAGTGAAGCTTTCTTT.

This clonotype was observed at least ten times. The chain links TRBV7-2 to TRBJ2-3; D unclear. CDR1 is SGHTA and CDR2 is FQGNSA in the germline V gene. This CDR3 region has 12 residues. Trimming took off 5 bases at V and 7 bases at J, with 10 bases between the two ends. The CDR3 spells CASSVGMYTQYF. For the CDR3, the DNA is TGTGCCAGCAGCGTGGGAATGTATACGCAGTATTTT.

The sample holds many counts of this clonotype. This rearrangement joins TRBV7-2 to TRBJ2-1; D is uncertain. This CDR3 is 16 amino acids long. Germline V gene sequence: CDR1 SGHTA, CDR2 FQGNSA. Trimming shortened V by 1 base and J by 4 bases, and 14 bases separated the two germline ends. CDR3 in DNA: TGTGCCAGCAGCTTAGTATCGGCAGAGCCATACAATGAGCAGTTCTTC. Amino acid sequence: CASSLVSAEPYNEQFF.

This clonotype was detected many times. The CDR3 loop is CAWSGPRGQPQHF. CDR3 sequence (DNA): TGTGCCTGGTCCGGACCCCGCGGTCAGCCCCAGCATTTT. The chain employs TRBV30 and TRBJ1-5; D remains unclear. This CDR3 region has 13 residues. Per germline, CDR1 GTSNPN and CDR2 SVGIG (reference sequence). With 5 bases removed from V and 6 bases from J, the gap between germline ends came to 14 bases.

This clonotype was recorded a few times. The genes are TRBV5-1 and TRBJ2-7; D could derive from TRBD1 or TRBD2 (5 bases each). The CDR3 contains 14 residues. Germline loops: CDR1 SGHRS, CDR2 YFSETQ. Trimming cost V 3 bases and J 6 bases, with 16 bases left between them. The CDR3 bases are TGCGCCAGCAGCTCGACAATGGGGGTAGGCGAGCAGTACTTC. Its translation is CASSSTMGVGEQYF.

This rearrangement joins TRBV4-3 to TRBJ2-3; 7 bases fit TRBD1. This CDR3 region has 17 residues. Germline-derived CDR1 and CDR2 are LGHNA and YSLEER. V was clipped by 3 bases and J by 2 bases; unmatched bases: 11. CDR3 region: CASSHGTRQGPTDTQYF. The CDR3 DNA sequence: TGCGCCAGCAGCCATGGAACAAGACAGGGCCCCACAGATACGCAGTATTTT.

The table lists this clonotype with a count of one. This sequence joins TRBV12-3 or TRBV12-4 and TRBJ1-5; TRBD1 is a possible D gene (5 bases). Trimming took 6 bases from V and 6 from J, leaving 21 bases between them. The CDR3 is made up of 16 amino acids. CDR3 DNA: TGTGCCAGCAGCCCTCCGGGTGGAGTGGGGGTTCAGCCCCAGCATTTT. It encodes CASSPPGGVGVQPQHF.

The chain combines TRBV7-6 with TRBJ1-2, with a weak D call TRBD1 (5 bases). The CDR3 is 14 residues long. Germline V CDR1 and CDR2: SGHVS, FNYEAQ. V lost 5 bases to trimming and J lost 3 bases, with 13 bases between them. Here the CDR3 reads CASSPRAGDYGYTF. The CDR3 nucleotides read TGTGCCAGCAGCCCAAGGGCGGGGGACTATGGCTACACCTTC.